This TCR beta chain originates from a study of control samples from healthy donors and cancer patients. Some clones are missing from TCRdb's copy, which holds only in-frame ones; the method was immunoSEQ multiplex PCR. The sample has approximately 150,000 clones; 94% are singletons. The V gene's germline CDR1 is MNHNS and CDR2 SASEGT. The CDR3 runs 16 residues. V dropped 2 bases and J dropped 4; count of bases not matched to a gene: 8. V usage is TRBV6-1 and J usage is TRBJ1-2, with 9 positions matching TRBD1. The TCR sequence derives from a woman aged 18-35 years in good health. Material: blood. The CDR3 DNA reads as TGTGCCAGCAGTGAATCGATCGGGACAGGGATCTATGGCTACACCTTC. Its protein is CASSESIGTGIYGYTF.